This T cell receptor beta chain originates from a study of T-cell memory formation after mild COVID-19 (TCRdb year 2021). Study-level background: TCR sequence clusters from the two donors were largely donor specific. In a couple of donors, T-cell clones that expanded and contracted after mild COVID-19 were tracked by sequencing TCRalpha and TCRbeta repertoires over time. The cohort comprised two young, previously healthy adult volunteers, one female and one male. The paper as a whole reports these results and caveats: Only two mild cases were covered in the study, and larger cohorts including severe cases with pre-infection samples were considered necessary. Clones contracting from day 15 to 85 had balanced CD4/CD8 phenotypes, while a second wave expanding from day 15 to 37 was biased towards CD4+. SARS-CoV-2 specificity of the second-wave clones peaking on day 37 was not confirmed. The detection of some responding clones in pre-infection memory suggests that pre-existing cross-reactive memory T cells joined the SARS-CoV-2 response. Contracting CD4+ clones were found mainly in CM and EM memory subsets, while CD8+ clones were enriched in EMRA.

V is cut by 4 bases and J by 1 base, and the space between the germline ends is 16 bases. From the cysteine up to the phenylalanine, the CDR3 has a length of 15 residues. Only the CDR3 portion is preserved as DNA: 45 bases, with reading frame beginning at the first base. Per the germline V gene (reference sequence), DFQATT is the CDR1 and SNEGSKA is the CDR2. Turning to this clonotype: The antigen this receptor binds is unknown. The input lacks base qualities; no much larger clone sits a single base away.

Data came from an Illumina NovaSeq 6000. TCRalpha and TCRbeta cDNA libraries were built by 5'RACE with constant-segment primers, adding sample barcodes and unique molecular identifiers. Trizol reagent was used to extract RNA from every sample. Library amplification was performed in two PCR steps, and a second sample barcode and Illumina TruSeq adapters were introduced in the second step. The libraries were sequenced on an Illumina NovaSeq using 2 x 150 bp paired-end reads. As for how the authors treated the data: Reads were demultiplexed and collapsed into UMI-guided consensus sequences with migec v1.2.7. Using mixcr v2.1.11, UMI consensuses were aligned to TRA and TRB V and J templates and then assembled into clonotypes. Expanded or contracted clonotypes were those called significant by both edgeR and NoisET, with noise models trained on biological replicates. For edgeR calls, a false discovery rate-adjusted p below 0.01 and a log2 fold-change threshold of 1 were applied. As an exploratory analysis of dynamics, max-normalized trajectories of the 1000 most abundant clonotypes were examined by PCA with hierarchical clustering. Separately sequenced CD4+ and CD8+ repertoires were used to assign a CD4 or CD8 phenotype to each responding clone. In-frame beta chains were kept once TCRdb had trimmed the public reads at Q25 with fastp and called clones with MiXCR. All rows with the same CDR3 protein become a single entry with the most common DNA and genes. The V and J calls and clone size are TCRdb's, not the authors'. Here the sample has around 430,000 distinct CDR3 sequences; about a sixth occur a single time. About 22% of the sample is taken by the ten largest.

PBMCs were isolated by Ficoll-Paque density gradient centrifugation. The TCR sequence derives from a man between 18 and 35 years old who had mild COVID-19 (a few samples of this study predate the infection). The sample titles of this study are shuffled in the database, so cell type and time point are left out; the donor was told from shared clones. This receptor chain uses TRBV20-1 and TRBJ2-5; TRBD2 might be the D gene, on 5 matching bases. Material: PBMCs or a T cell subset sorted from them (not recorded which). The DNA reads TGCAGTGCTAATCTCTTTGGGAGCATCCAAGAGACCCAGTACTTC. This encodes CSANLFGSIQETQYF.